The 22 T cell receptor beta chains below come from one sample, sequenced in a study of neoadjuvant anti-PD-1 for oral cavity cancer. Profiled with immunoSEQ multiplex PCR; TCRdb holds only in-frame clones, not every one. Of fewer than 15,000 clones in the sample, around 53% were seen once. This material consisted of tumor tissue, taken before nivolumab (anti-PD-1) treatment. These receptors all come from a person between 40 and 80 years old with oral cavity squamous cell carcinoma.

The chain couples TRBV6-1 to TRBJ2-7; unclear D gene. The CDR3 contains 13 residues. Germline CDR1 MNHNS, CDR2 SASEGT. Trimming took 5 bases from V and 7 from J, leaving 15 bases between them. The CDR3 loop reads CASSSHPEGEQYF. The CDR3 DNA reads TGTGCCAGCAGTTCCCACCCTGAAGGGGAGCAGTACTTC.

Regarding this clone: The identical CDR3 is also encoded by other nucleotide sequences in the sample. The gene calls are TRBV6-6 and TRBJ1-2; D remains unclear. CDR3 length equals 14 residues. Germline lookup yields CDR1 MNHNY and CDR2 SVGAGI (reference sequence). Trimming pared 2 bases from V and 5 bases from J, leaving 12 bases between. CDR3 DNA sequence: TGTGCCAGCAGTTACCTGGGCAGTCTATATGGCTACACCTTC. It translates to CASSYLGSLYGYTF.

The chain combines TRBV5-1 with TRBJ2-7; TRBD2 might be the D (5 bases). This CDR3 is built from 15 residues. Germline CDR1 reads SGHRS; CDR2 reads YFSETQ. Between the trimmed V and J ends, which lost 0 bases and 7 bases, there was a span of 17 bases. CDR3 amino acids: CASSLAEYRTGEQYF. The CDR3 DNA reads TGCGCCAGCAGCTTGGCGGAGTACAGAACGGGGGAGCAGTACTTC.

This chain joins TRBV6-1 and TRBJ1-2; TRBD1 matches at 7 bases. After removal of 8 bases from V and 4 bases from J, the junction contained 7 bases not matched to a gene. CDR1 is MNHNS, CDR2 SASEGT, per germline. The CDR3 has 13 residues. The CDR3: CASSWDSGYGYTF. Here the CDR3 DNA reads TGTGCCAGCTCATGGGACAGCGGCTATGGCTACACCTTC.

This clone has only one observation. The chain recombines TRBV9 with TRBJ2-3; 9 bases agree with TRBD1. After removal of 4 bases from V and 6 bases from J, the junction contained 6 bases not matched to a gene. Germline V gene lookup returns CDR1 SGDLS and CDR2 YYNGEE. CDR3 size: 14 residues. CDR3 DNA sequence: TGTGCCAGCAGCCAACAGGGACAGGGCGATACGCAGTATTTT. Residues: CASSQQGQGDTQYF.

V gene TRBV5-1 combines with J gene TRBJ2-2; TRBD2 matches at 13 bases. The germline CDR1 and CDR2 sequences are SGHRS and YFSETQ. The trim removed 1 base at V and 8 bases at J, leaving 5 bases unmatched. This CDR3 has 16 amino acids. CDR3 DNA sequence: TGCGCCAGCAGCTTGAGGACTAGCGGGAGTGGAGGGGAGCTGTTTTTT. It codes for CASSLRTSGSGGELFF.

This clone came up a few times. V usage is TRBV5-1 and J usage is TRBJ2-7; tentatively, D is TRBD1 (6 bases). V shed 2 bases and J shed 2 bases, with 11 bases lying between them. This CDR3 spans 14 amino acids. CDR1 and CDR2 (germline): SGHRS, YFSETQ. This CDR3 reads CASSLDRLAYEQYF. In DNA, the CDR3 is TGCGCCAGCAGCTTAGACAGGTTAGCCTACGAGCAGTACTTC.

The chain combines TRBV19 with TRBJ1-5; D remains ambiguous. The CDR3 length is 16 residues. Germline V gene data show CDR1 as LNHDA and CDR2 as SQIVND (reference sequence). Deletions cut 1 base from V and 0 bases from J, with 10 bases between. The CDR3: CASSIGRYYSNQPQHF. In nucleotides, the CDR3 is TGTGCCAGTAGTATAGGCAGGTACTATAGCAATCAGCCCCAGCATTTT. The full variable domain, in which reference TRBV19 and TRBJ1-5 provide the parts outside the CDR3, is DGGITQSPKYLFRKEGQNVTLSCEQNLNHDAMYWYRQDPGQGLRLIYYSQIVNDFQKGDIAEGYSVSREKKESFPLTVTSAQKNPTAFYLCASSIGRYYSNQPQHFGDGTRLSIL.

The V gene is TRBV6-5, the J gene TRBJ2-3; 7 nucleotides match TRBD1. With 6 bases clipped from V and 4 bases from J, the junction kept 7 bases outside the gene matches. This CDR3 spans 14 amino acids. Germline V lookup: CDR1 MNHEY, CDR2 SVGAGI. CDR3 protein: CASRIRQGPDTQYF. CDR3 in DNA: TGTGCCAGCAGGATACGACAGGGCCCAGATACGCAGTATTTT.

The table lists this clone with a few counts. This sequence joins TRBV11-2 and TRBJ1-2; D remains ambiguous. The V gene's germline CDR1 is SGHAT and CDR2 FQNNGV. The CDR3 is 13 residues long. The V end lost 0 bases, the J end lost 8 bases, and 10 bases lay between the germline ends. The CDR3, as DNA: TGTGCCAGCAGCTTAGAAAGCGCTGGGGGCTACACCTTC. Protein: CASSLESAGGYTF.

This clone showed up just a few times. The gene calls are TRBV30 and TRBJ2-1, with D perhaps given as TRBD1 or TRBD2 (5 bases each). The CDR3 is 13 residues long. V was clipped by 5 bases and J by 4 bases, with 12 bases between them. Germline V gene data show CDR1 as GTSNPN and CDR2 as SVGIG (reference sequence). For the CDR3, the DNA is TGTGCCTGGGATATATGGGGGTACAATGAGCAGTTCTTC. The encoded protein is CAWDIWGYNEQFF.

V and J are TRBV20-1 and TRBJ2-7; the match to TRBD1 covers 7 bases. Looked up from germline, CDR1 is DFQATT and CDR2 is SNEGSKA (reference sequence). CDR3 length equals 11 residues. J gave up 6 bases and V 6 bases, and 5 bases lay outside the gene matches. The CDR3 loop is CSAPQGSEQYF. The CDR3 DNA reads as TGCAGTGCCCCACAGGGGAGCGAGCAGTACTTC.

This clone was recorded once. The V and J genes are TRBV21-1 and TRBJ2-7. TRBV21-1 is given as a pseudogene. The CDR3 extends over 16 amino acids. CDR3 bases: TGTGCCAGCAGCAAAGGGGGTGGCGGCCCGCACTACGAGCAGTACTTC. Encoded protein: CASSKGGGGPHYEQYF.

The V and J genes are TRBV6-5 and TRBJ1-2, with D perhaps TRBD1 (5 bases). With 6 bases removed from V and 4 bases from J, the gap between germline ends came to 18 bases. Per germline, CDR1 MNHEY and CDR2 SVGAGI. This CDR3 has 15 amino acids. The CDR3 reads CASSHGGRVGYGYTF. CDR3 bases: TGTGCCAGCAGCCATGGGGGGAGGGTGGGCTATGGCTACACCTTC.

This clone was picked up one time. The genes are TRBV6-5 and TRBJ2-7; 8 nucleotides match TRBD2. Germline V lookup: CDR1 MNHEY, CDR2 SVGAGI. V shed 0 bases, J shed 6 bases, and the junction held 10 bases outside the gene matches. The CDR3 is 16 amino acids. The CDR3 DNA sequence: TGTGCCAGCAGTTACTCCGGGAGCGGGAGTTACTCCGAGCAGTACTTC. It is translated as CASSYSGSGSYSEQYF.

This clone ranks as medium-sized. The chain links TRBV30 to TRBJ2-1; D is undetermined. Trimming cost V 1 base and J 3 bases, with 16 bases left between them. Per germline, CDR1 GTSNPN and CDR2 SVGIG (reference sequence). This CDR3 contains 16 residues. CDR3 nucleotides: TGTGCCTGGAGTGCCGTCTTCGCGGCTAGCTACAATGAGCAGTTCTTC. This translates into CAWSAVFAASYNEQFF. The full variable domain, its missing parts supplied by reference TRBV30 and TRBJ2-1, is SQTIHQWPATLVQPVGSPLSLECTVEGTSNPNLYWYRQAAGRGLQLLFYSVGIGQISSEVPQNLSASRPQDRQFILSSKKLLLSDSGFYLCAWSAVFAASYNEQFFGPGTRLTVL.

A few counts support this clone. The rearrangement uses TRBV7-2 and TRBJ2-7; the match to TRBD1 covers 9 bases. CDR1 SGHTA and CDR2 FQGNSA come from the germline V gene. The ends lost 4 bases at V and 2 bases at J; junction bases unmatched: 9. This CDR3 contains 16 residues. CDR3 sequence (DNA): TGTGCCAGCAGCTCTCACCCGGGGACAGGGCCCTACGAGCAGTACTTC. Its protein product is CASSSHPGTGPYEQYF.

In this sample, this clone turned up a few times. CDR3 sequence (DNA): TGTGCCAGCAGTTCGTCTCGGGGCTTAGGCACAGATACGCAGTATTTT. Its translation: CASSSSRGLGTDTQYF. The chain links TRBV27 to TRBJ2-3; TRBD1 or TRBD2 may be the D gene (5 bases each). The CDR3 is 16 residues long. V dropped 4 bases and J dropped 1 base, with 15 bases sitting between them. Germline V gives CDR1 MNHEY, CDR2 SMNVEV (reference sequence).

The chain combines TRBV5-6 with TRBJ2-5; 8 bases are a match to TRBD2. This CDR3 is built from 15 residues. Looked up from germline, CDR1 is SGHDT and CDR2 is YYEEEE. V lost 3 bases to trimming and J lost 3 bases; unmatched junction nucleotides: 7. The CDR3 DNA is TGTGCCAGCAGCTCTTTAGCGGGGCCAAAAGAGACCCAGTACTTC. Residues: CASSSLAGPKETQYF.

CDR3 protein: CASSRDPREGEKLFF. Written as DNA, the CDR3 is TGTGCCAGCAGTCGGGATCCGCGGGAGGGTGAAAAACTGTTTTTT. This sequence joins TRBV2 and TRBJ1-4; no reliable D call. The CDR3 is made up of 15 amino acids. Germline V lookup: CDR1 SNHLY, CDR2 FYNNEI. The ends were cut back, 5 bases at V and 7 bases at J, with 17 bases in the middle.

This clone was seen a handful of times. The chain is built from TRBV5-6 and TRBJ1-1, with D possibly being TRBD1 (5 bases). Looked up from germline, CDR1 is SGHDT and CDR2 is YYEEEE. The V gene lost 0 bases and the J gene lost 0 bases, with 9 bases spanning the gap. The CDR3 runs to 15 residues. The CDR3 DNA reads TGTGCCAGCAGCTTGGGGGGGTTCCTGAACACTGAAGCTTTCTTT. Protein sequence: CASSLGGFLNTEAFF.

This sequence joins TRBV5-4 and TRBJ2-1; 9 bases match TRBD2. This CDR3 spans 16 amino acids. Losses at the gene ends were 0 bases for V and 5 bases for J; bases not matched to a gene: 6. CDR1 SGHNT and CDR2 YYREEE come from the germline V gene (reference sequence). The CDR3 bases are TGTGCCAGCAGCTTGGGACTAGCGGATCGAAACAATGAGCAGTTCTTC. Translated, it gives CASSLGLADRNNEQFF.